This T cell receptor beta chain was sequenced in a study of response to subunit inactivated influenza vaccine. Study results and caveats: With each seasonal influenza vaccination, the authors suggested, few new T cells are recruited.

As concerns this clonotype: The antigen is not known.

The CDR3 is made up of 15 amino acids. Germline V gene lookup returns CDR1 SEHNR and CDR2 FQNEAQ (reference sequence). The trim removed 1 base at V and 3 bases at J, leaving 2 bases unmatched. TCRdb redid the calling of the RT-PCR reads with MiXCR, one entry per CDR3 protein. Here the sample spans 610,000 or so distinct CDR3 sequences, roughly 15% being singletons. The rearrangement uses TRBV7-9 and TRBJ1-4; 7 positions agree with TRBD1. This TCR derives from a man aged 45 to 65 who received an inactivated influenza vaccine. The starting material was PBMCs from blood, obtained 11 to 12 days after vaccination. CDR3 bases: TGTGCCAGCAGCTTAGGGGACAGCTCTAATGAAAAACTGTTTTTT. It encodes CASSLGDSSNEKLFF.